The clone carrying this T cell receptor (beta chain) occurred once. Its antigen is unknown. These data originate in a study of T cell repertoires in cytomegalovirus infection. Study details: CMV epitopes used comprised recently identified HLA-C-restricted ones and well-studied HLA-B-restricted ones. Both CMV infection and a matching HLA type were indicated by public TCR beta signatures. The study, taken as a whole, reports: It was HLA-C-restricted CMV-specific TCR beta clonotypes that dominated the response ex vivo. Cumulative public TCR beta family frequency identified carriers of CMV plus the relevant HLA.

Each CDR3 protein is one row after TCRdb ran MiXCR on the reads. The sample records 230,000 or so distinct CDR3 sequences, 35% to 40% being singletons. Germline V gene lookup returns CDR1 GTSNPN and CDR2 SVGIG (reference sequence). This CDR3 has 12 residues. V was cut by 3 bases and J by 6 bases, with 9 bases left in between. The TCR sequence derives from a human donor in good health (CMV status not recorded). Some clones in this sample may be carry-over from other donors' samples. The specimen comprised CD8+ T cells from cultured PBMCs, sampled from culture after CMV antigen stimulation. The gene calls are TRBV30 and TRBJ2-1; maybe TRBD1 (5 bases). CDR3 in DNA: TGTGCCTGGAGAAGGGGATTCAATGAGCAGTTCTTC. It is translated as CAWRRGFNEQFF.